This T cell receptor beta chain was observed in a study of identical twins. Germline V gene sequence: CDR1 LNHDA, CDR2 SQIVND (reference sequence). Trimming at V came to 8 bases and at J to 7 bases, leaving 6 bases not matched to a gene. There are 14 residues in the CDR3. TCRdb reprocessed the 5' RACE reads with MiXCR, giving one entry per CDR3 protein. In the table there are 250,000 to 300,000 distinct CDR3 sequences, about 8.3% of which are singletons. These sequences were also reported in another study, on yellow fever vaccine responses in identical twins.

Sequencing was carried out using CD8+ T cells sorted from blood. The chain is built from TRBV19 and TRBJ2-1, with 12 bases identical to TRBD1. The TCR originated in a woman aged 18-35 years in good health. CDR3 residues: CASGQGQGANEQFF. DNA for the CDR3: TGTGCCAGTGGCCAGGGACAGGGGGCGAATGAGCAGTTCTTC. Drawing the rest from reference TRBV19 and TRBJ2-1, the complete variable domain is DGGITQSPKYLFRKEGQNVTLSCEQNLNHDAMYWYRQDPGQGLRLIYYSQIVNDFQKGDIAEGYSVSREKKESFPLTVTSAQKNPTAFYLCASGQGQGANEQFFGPGTRLTVL.